Listed below are T cell receptor beta chains from one sample, sequenced in a study of molecular identifiers for immune sequencing clone quantification. Each CDR3 protein is one row after TCRdb ran MiXCR on the PCR reads. There are 550,000 to 750,000 distinct CDR3 sequences in the sample; 15% to 20% occur only once, and 0.7% to 1% lies in the top ten. The sample taken for sequencing was naive CD8+ T cells from blood, with Jurkat cell RNA spiked in. The source is a human donor in good health. Some libraries in this study had Jurkat cell RNA spiked in. Each CDR3 is given with its conserved first and last residue. A D gene is named only where the DNA matches it firmly. The size entry is marked missing in some rows and otherwise reads once, few, many or a size class.

d_call clone_size j_call v_call cdr3_aa cdr3_nt
- many TRBJ2-7 TRBV7-6 CASSPPGVDDEQYF TGTGCCAGCAGCCCCCCAGGGGTAGACGACGAGCAGTACTTC
TRBD2 few TRBJ2-7 TRBV7-9 CASSTPGTSGPGSYEQYF TGTGCCAGCAGCACCCCCGGGACTAGCGGCCCTGGATCCTACGAGCAGTACTTC
TRBD1 - TRBJ2-7 TRBV4-3 CASSQDTRTGGYEQYF TGCGCCAGCAGCCAAGACACCCGGACAGGGGGCTACGAGCAGTACTTC
- many TRBJ1-4 TRBV11-2 CASSPEAAEKLFF TGTGCCAGCAGCCCTGAAGCCGCCGAAAAACTGTTTTTT
TRBD1 - TRBJ1-5 TRBV6-1 CASSDFTGEGQPQHF TGTGCCAGCAGTGACTTCACAGGGGAGGGGCAGCCCCAGCATTTT
- many TRBJ2-2 TRBV27 CASSLWMSGELFF TGTGCCAGCAGTTTATGGATGTCCGGGGAGCTGTTTTTT
TRBD2 many TRBJ2-3 TRBV2 CASSRGTSGGATDTQYF TGTGCCAGCAGCAGGGGGACTAGCGGGGGTGCGACAGATACGCAGTATTTT
TRBD1 - TRBJ2-1 TRBV11-2 CASSVRDRGDNEQFF TGTGCCAGCAGCGTCCGGGACAGGGGGGACAATGAGCAGTTCTTC
TRBD1 few TRBJ1-6 TRBV4-1 CASSQDGVGQGGDSPLHF TGCGCCAGCAGCCAAGATGGGGTCGGACAGGGGGGGGATTCACCCCTCCACTTT
- - TRBJ1-4 TRBV15 CATSQEKGEKLFF TGTGCCACCAGCCAGGAAAAGGGGGAAAAACTGTTTTTT
TRBD1 - TRBJ2-7 TRBV4-1 CASSQDLFPGQGSPEAQYF TGCGCCAGCAGCCAAGACCTATTCCCGGGACAGGGTTCCCCGGAGGCGCAGTACTTC
TRBD2 - TRBJ2-2 TRBV5-5 CASSPSRLAGDAGGLSF TGTGCCAGCAGCCCGTCGCGACTAGCGGGAGATGCCGGGGGGCTGTCTTTT
- many TRBJ2-1 TRBV24-1 CATSDSGTYNEQFF TGTGCCACCAGTGACAGCGGCACATACAATGAGCAGTTCTTC
- few TRBJ2-7 TRBV11-2 CASGGTGGEQYF TGTGCCAGCGGGGGGACTGGAGGCGAGCAGTACTTC
- many TRBJ1-1 TRBV4-3 CASSQDSGARTEAFF TGCGCCAGCAGCCAAGATTCTGGGGCGAGGACTGAAGCTTTCTTT
- - TRBJ2-7 TRBV19 CASSIGAGTYEQYF TGTGCCAGTAGTATAGGGGCGGGGACCTACGAGCAGTACTTC
TRBD2 many TRBJ2-7 TRBV28 CASSLGGTTPLEQYF TGTGCCAGCAGTCTGGGCGGGACTACTCCGCTCGAGCAGTACTTC
TRBD2 few TRBJ2-5 TRBV14 CASSQGGTSGIIGETQYF TGTGCCAGCAGCCAAGGGGGGACTAGCGGGATAATCGGCGAGACCCAGTACTTC
- many TRBJ2-1 TRBV11-2 CASSLEVINEQFF TGTGCCAGCAGCTTAGAAGTTATAAATGAGCAGTTCTTC
- - TRBJ2-2 TRBV6-2/TRBV6-3 CASSRTSPSTGELFF TGTGCCAGCAGCCGCACTAGCCCGAGCACCGGGGAGCTGTTTTTT
TRBD1 many TRBJ1-1 TRBV7-6 CASSLVIGGPTAAFF TGTGCCAGCAGCTTAGTTATAGGGGGCCCTACCGCCGCTTTCTTT
- - TRBJ2-3 TRBV6-5 CASSYFASSTDTQYF TGTGCCAGCAGTTACTTTGCTTCTAGCACAGATACGCAGTATTTT
- - TRBJ2-7 TRBV6-1 CASSGTGVGGYEQYF TGTGCCAGCAGTGGAACAGGGGTGGGAGGCTACGAGCAGTACTTC
TRBD2 - TRBJ2-3 TRBV4-2 CASSQVASGRLVTDTQYF TGTGCCAGCAGCCAAGTAGCTAGCGGGAGGCTTGTCACAGATACGCAGTATTTT
- many TRBJ1-1 TRBV30 CAWSVQENTEAFF TGTGCCTGGAGTGTGCAGGAGAACACTGAAGCTTTCTTT
- many TRBJ2-1 TRBV30 CAWSRGEQFF TGTGCCTGGAGTAGAGGAGAGCAGTTCTTC
- many TRBJ1-1 TRBV4-1 CASSQGRGYTLLNTEAFF TGCGCCAGCAGCCAAGGTAGGGGGTACACTTTACTGAACACTGAAGCTTTCTTT
- few TRBJ2-2 TRBV24-1 CATSAYNAGELFF TGTGCCACCAGCGCATATAACGCCGGGGAGCTGTTTTTT
- - TRBJ2-2 TRBV4-3 CASSQDRAENTGELFF TGCGCCAGCAGCCAAGACCGGGCGGAGAACACCGGGGAGCTGTTTTTT
- few TRBJ2-1 TRBV12-3/TRBV12-4 CASNPRGSYNEQFF TGTGCCAGCAATCCTCGGGGCTCCTACAATGAGCAGTTCTTC
- few TRBJ1-1 TRBV28 CASSFDEEGITEAFF TGTGCCAGCAGTTTTGATGAGGAGGGGATCACTGAAGCTTTCTTT
- many TRBJ1-5 TRBV6-2/TRBV6-3 CASNEGSRGNQPQHF TGTGCCAGCAACGAAGGCTCTCGGGGCAATCAGCCCCAGCATTTT
- many TRBJ1-4 TRBV11-2 CASSHIDSSNEKLFF TGTGCCAGCAGCCACATCGACAGCAGCAATGAAAAACTGTTTTTT
TRBD2 many TRBJ2-5 TRBV5-1 CASSPMRGGPYQETQYF TGCGCCAGCAGCCCCATGCGCGGGGGGCCGTACCAAGAGACCCAGTACTTC
- many TRBJ1-6 TRBV6-2/TRBV6-3 CASSYTGNSPLHF TGTGCCAGCAGTTACACAGGGAATTCACCCCTCCACTTT
TRBD2 many TRBJ2-1 TRBV12-3/TRBV12-4 CASSLGGSSYNEQFF TGTGCCAGCAGCTTAGGCGGGAGCTCCTACAATGAGCAGTTCTTC
TRBD1 - TRBJ2-7 TRBV3-1 CASRDRGSLEQYF TGTGCCAGCCGTGACAGGGGCTCCCTCGAGCAGTACTTC
- - TRBJ2-7 TRBV24-1 CATSDPSSPYEQYF TGTGCCACCAGTGACCCCTCCTCACCGTACGAGCAGTACTTC
- many TRBJ2-4 TRBV2 CASSELRQTGVAKNIQYF TGTGCCAGCAGTGAACTCCGCCAGACAGGCGTAGCCAAAAACATTCAGTACTTC
- - TRBJ1-4 TRBV5-5 CASSLGTGMDEKLFF TGTGCCAGCAGCTTGGGTACAGGCATGGATGAAAAACTGTTTTTT
- many TRBJ2-6 TRBV2 CASSEAAGTVFSGANVLTF TGTGCCAGCAGTGAAGCGGCCGGGACGGTCTTCTCTGGGGCCAACGTCCTGACTTTC
- many TRBJ2-3 TRBV27 CASSLLITDTQYF TGTGCCAGCAGTTTACTCATAACAGATACGCAGTATTTT
- - TRBJ1-2 TRBV12-3/TRBV12-4 CASSFQGGGYGYTF TGTGCCAGCAGTTTCCAGGGCGGGGGCTATGGCTACACCTTC